This T cell receptor (beta chain) was observed in a study of T cell responses to AZD1222 COVID-19 vaccine. The assay was immunoSEQ multiplex PCR, and TCRdb's table has in-frame clones only and misses some. Of roughly 120,000 clones detected, approximately 88% appear once; the ten largest clones hold about 13%. Findings of the study overall: Mostly white British, mostly female donors; authors suggested clonal diversity may be underestimated. The repertoires were collected only after the peak T cell response. Once two AZD1222 doses were given, Spike-specific TCR breadth and depth went up. The number of AZD1222 recipients seropositive at baseline was only five or six.

The CDR3 runs to 14 residues. V shed 5 bases and J 3 bases; nucleotides not matched to a gene: 2. The germline V gene has CDR1 MDHEN and CDR2 SYDVKM. About this clone: The target antigen is unknown.

The chain employs TRBV28 and TRBJ2-2; 8 bases match TRBD1. Specimen: peripheral blood, collected on day 0 of MenACWY control vaccination. The receptor was isolated from an adult in good health. Here the CDR3 reads CASSPTGDTGELFF. The CDR3 region has the DNA TGTGCCAGCAGTCCGACAGGGGACACCGGGGAGCTGTTTTTT.